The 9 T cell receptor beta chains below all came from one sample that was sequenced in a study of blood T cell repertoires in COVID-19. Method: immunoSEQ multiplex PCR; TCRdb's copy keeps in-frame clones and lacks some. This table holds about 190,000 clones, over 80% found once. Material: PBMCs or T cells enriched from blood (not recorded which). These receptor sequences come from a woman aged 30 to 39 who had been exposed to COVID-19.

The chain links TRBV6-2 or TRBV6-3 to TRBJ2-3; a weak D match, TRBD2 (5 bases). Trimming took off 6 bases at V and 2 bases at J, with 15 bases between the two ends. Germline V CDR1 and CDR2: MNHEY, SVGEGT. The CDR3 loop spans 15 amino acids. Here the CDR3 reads CASSSRTGLTDTQYF. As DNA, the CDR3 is TGTGCCAGCAGCTCAAGGACTGGGCTCACAGATACGCAGTATTTT.

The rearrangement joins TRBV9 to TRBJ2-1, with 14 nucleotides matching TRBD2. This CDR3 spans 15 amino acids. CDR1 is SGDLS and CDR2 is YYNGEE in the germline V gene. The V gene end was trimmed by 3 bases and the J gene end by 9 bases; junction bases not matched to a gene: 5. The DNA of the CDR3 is TGTGCCAGCAGCGAGACTAGCGGGGGGGCAGGTGAGCAGTTCTTC. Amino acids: CASSETSGGAGEQFF.

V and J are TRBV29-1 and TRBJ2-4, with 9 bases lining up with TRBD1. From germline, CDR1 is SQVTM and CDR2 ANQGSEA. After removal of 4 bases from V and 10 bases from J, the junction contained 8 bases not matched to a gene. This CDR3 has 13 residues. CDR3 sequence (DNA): TGCAGCGTTGTACCCGGGACAGGGATTATTCAGTACTTC. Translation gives CSVVPGTGIIQYF.

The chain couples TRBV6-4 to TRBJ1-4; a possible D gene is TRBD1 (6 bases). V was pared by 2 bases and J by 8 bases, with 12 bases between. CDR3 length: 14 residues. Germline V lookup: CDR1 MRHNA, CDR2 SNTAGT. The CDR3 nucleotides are TGTGCCAGCAGTGACGGGCAGGGGACCGAAAAACTGTTTTTT. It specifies CASSDGQGTEKLFF.

The CDR3 nucleotides are TGTGCCAGCTCACCCCCGCCCGGGGAGGGATCCTACGAGCAGTACTTC. Translation gives CASSPPPGEGSYEQYF. The chain uses TRBV18 and TRBJ2-7, with TRBD2 identical over 7 bases. V shed 3 bases, J shed 1 base, and the junction held 9 bases outside the gene matches. Looked up from germline, CDR1 is KGHSH and CDR2 is LQKENI. CDR3 size: 16 residues. The full variable domain, with the rest looked up from reference TRBV18 and TRBJ2-7, is NAGVMQNPRHLVRRRGQEARLRCSPMKGHSHVYWYRQLPEEGLKFMVYLQKENIIDESGMPKERFSAEFPKEGPSILRIQQVVRGDSAAYFCASSPPPGEGSYEQYFGPGTRLTVT.

The DNA of the CDR3 is TGTGCCAGCACCCAGGGCGCGTCCGCTAATGAAAAACTGTTTTTT. Protein product: CASTQGASANEKLFF. This chain joins TRBV7-8 and TRBJ1-4; a possible D gene is TRBD1 (5 bases). V gave up 7 bases and J gave up 3 bases, with 15 bases separating them. The CDR3 spans 15 residues. Germline CDR1 is SGHVS and CDR2 is FQNEAQ.

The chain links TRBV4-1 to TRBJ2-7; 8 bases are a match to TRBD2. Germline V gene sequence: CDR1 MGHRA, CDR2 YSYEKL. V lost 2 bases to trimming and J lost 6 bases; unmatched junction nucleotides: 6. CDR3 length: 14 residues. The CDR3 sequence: CASSQTGLASEQYF. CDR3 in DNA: TGCGCCAGCAGCCAAACAGGACTAGCTTCCGAGCAGTACTTC.

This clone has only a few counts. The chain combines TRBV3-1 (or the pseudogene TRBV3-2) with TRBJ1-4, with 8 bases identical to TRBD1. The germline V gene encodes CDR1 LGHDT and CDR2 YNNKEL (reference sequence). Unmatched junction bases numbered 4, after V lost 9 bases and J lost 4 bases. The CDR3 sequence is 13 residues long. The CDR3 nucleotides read TGTGCCAGTGGACAGGGTCGTAATGAAAAACTGTTTTTT. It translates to CASGQGRNEKLFF.

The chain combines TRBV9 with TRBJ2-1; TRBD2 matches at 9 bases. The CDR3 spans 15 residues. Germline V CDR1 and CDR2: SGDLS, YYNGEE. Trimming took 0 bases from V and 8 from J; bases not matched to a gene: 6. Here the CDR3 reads CASSVVGLAGDEQFF. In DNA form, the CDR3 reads TGTGCCAGCAGCGTAGTGGGACTAGCCGGCGATGAGCAGTTCTTC. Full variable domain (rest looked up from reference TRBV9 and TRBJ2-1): DSGVTQTPKHLITATGQRVTLRCSPRSGDLSVYWYQQSLDQGLQFLIQYYNGEERAKGNILERFSAQQFPDLHSELNLSSLELGDSALYFCASSVVGLAGDEQFFGPGTRLTVL.